A selection of T cell receptor beta chains follows, all from one sample in a study of tumor-infiltrating lymphocytes in primary liver carcinoma. TCRdb passed the multiplex PCR reads through MiXCR, listing each CDR3 protein once. The sample has roughly 45,000 distinct CDR3 sequences, 55% to 75% seen once. Material: liver tumor tissue from sampling region 5. These receptors were obtained from a man between 40 and 49 years old with primary liver carcinoma and hepatitis B virus infection. The CDR3 runs from the conserved cysteine through the conserved F or W. A D gene is named only where the DNA matches it firmly. Size is stated for part of the rows, as once, few or many counts, or as a class when the clone is expanded.

V gene	J gene	clone size	D gene	CDR3 protein	CDR3 DNA
TRBV5-5	TRBJ2-5	many	-	CASTTAVLTGGQTQYF	TGTGCCAGCACCACTGCTGTGCTTACAGGAGGGCAGACCCAGTACTTC
TRBV24-1	TRBJ2-2	few	TRBD1	CATSDRGQGGTGELFF	TGTGCCACCAGTGACCGTGGACAGGGCGGCACCGGGGAGCTGTTTTTT
TRBV13	TRBJ2-1	many	TRBD2	CASIPGLVHGEQFF	TGTGCCAGCATCCCGGGACTAGTGCATGGTGAGCAGTTCTTC
TRBV29-1	TRBJ1-1	-	-	CSAIGTEAFF	TGCAGCGCTATCGGCACTGAAGCTTTCTTT
TRBV11-3	TRBJ1-1	-	TRBD1	CASSLTGGTEALF	TGTGCTAGCAGCTTAACAGGGGGGACTGAAGCTCTCTTT
TRBV6-5	TRBJ2-7	-	TRBD2	CASSYSGLAGGPYVQYF	TGTGCCAGCAGTTACTCGGGGCTAGCGGGAGGGCCCTACGTGCAGTACTTC
TRBV9	TRBJ2-2	few	-	CASSAFPGELFF	TGTGCCAGCAGCGCCTTCCCCGGGGAGCTGTTTTTT
TRBV12-3/TRBV12-4	TRBJ2-5	-	-	CANRGGGGLETQYF	TGTGCCAATAGGGGAGGGGGAGGATTAGAGACCCAGTACTTC
TRBV6-6	TRBJ1-5	-	-	CASRPGTDSNQSQHF	TGTGCCAGCAGGCCCGGGACGGATAGCAATCAGTCCCAGCATTTT
TRBV6-2/TRBV6-3	TRBJ2-3	medium-sized	-	CASSYSRAQYF	TGTGCCAGCAGTTACTCGAGGGCGCAGTATTTT
TRBV11-2	TRBJ1-1	-	-	CARSLGYTEAFF	TGCGCCCGCAGCTTAGGGTACACAGAAGCTTTCTTT
TRBV12-3/TRBV12-4	TRBJ2-7	-	-	CASRPGQSYKQYF	TGCGCCAGCAGACCGGGGCAGTCCTACAAGCAGTACTTC
TRBV20-1	TRBJ2-1	-	-	CSAPARANEQFF	TGCAGTGCTCCGGCTAGGGCCAATGAGCAGTTCTTC
TRBV6-6	TRBJ2-2	-	-	CASNPGPTSDTGELFF	TGTGCCAGCAACCCCGGGCCCACTTCGGACACCGGGGAGCTGTTTTTT
TRBV4-1	TRBJ1-1	once	TRBD1	CASSLALTGEMEAFF	TGCGCCAGTAGCCTAGCGCTAACAGGGGAAATGGAAGCTTTCTTT
TRBV11-3	TRBJ2-3	-	-	CASKDSGRPDTQYF	TGTGCCAGCAAGGACAGTGGCCGCCCAGATACGCAGTATTTT
TRBV5-4	TRBJ2-7	-	TRBD2	CACSSGLAVTYEQYF	TGTGCCTGCAGCTCAGGACTAGCGGTAACCTATGAGCAGTACTTC
TRBV6-6	TRBJ1-2	-	-	CVSSYIYGGSDYGYTF	TGTGTCAGCAGTTACATATATGGGGGCAGTGACTATGGCTACACCTTC
TRBV29-1	TRBJ2-7	-	-	CSSWLNMGEQYF	TGCAGCTCGTGGCTGAATATGGGAGAACAGTACTTC
TRBV10-3	TRBJ1-1	many	-	CAISEGSRNTEAFF	TGTGCCATCAGTGAGGGCAGCAGGAACACTGAAGCTTTCTTT
TRBV29-1	TRBJ2-5	-	-	CSVNGQLKETQYF	TGCAGCGTTAATGGACAGTTAAAAGAGACCCAGTACTTC
TRBV6-1	TRBJ2-1	-	TRBD2	CANSPTSGYNEQLF	TGTGCCAACAGTCCCACTAGCGGATACAATGAGCAGCTCTTC
TRBV4-1	TRBJ1-4	many	-	CASSPVGPPREKLFF	TGCGCCAGCAGCCCGGTGGGCCCTCCGCGTGAAAAACTGTTTTTT
TRBV4-2	TRBJ2-1	-	TRBD2	CASSQDPTSGSYGQFF	TGTGCCAGCAGCCAAGATCCGACTAGCGGGAGCTACGGGCAGTTCTTC
TRBV7-8	TRBJ2-2	-	-	CASSLVRMANTGDLFF	TGTGCCAGCAGCTTAGTAAGGATGGCGAACACCGGGGATCTGTTTTTT
TRBV11-2	TRBJ2-7	once	-	CASCLSGLASQCF	TGTGCCAGTTGCTTAAGTGGGCTAGCGTCGCAGTGCTTC
TRBV6-5	TRBJ2-7	medium-sized	-	CASSCRDIGRRGNEQYF	TGTGCCAGCAGTTGCCGGGACATCGGTAGGCGAGGGAACGAGCAGTACTTC
TRBV6-1	TRBJ2-3	few	-	CASSEPVSGPYSTDTQYF	TGTGCCAGCAGTGAACCAGTTAGCGGACCGTATAGTACAGATACGCAGTATTTT
TRBV28	TRBJ2-7	many	-	CASSPAGTRAYEQYF	TGTGCCAGCAGTCCCGCCGGGACACGGGCCTACGAGCAGTACTTC
TRBV2	TRBJ1-4	-	-	CASSVSKTINEKVFF	TGTGCCAGCAGTGTGTCGAAGACTATAAATGAAAAAGTGTTTTTT
TRBV29-1	TRBJ2-1	-	TRBD1	CCGLPGQGVNEQFF	TGCTGCGGGTTGCCGGGACAGGGGGTGAATGAGCAGTTCTTC
TRBV11-2	TRBJ2-1	-	-	CASSLAGVANEQFF	TGTGCCAGCAGTTTAGCTGGAGTGGCCAATGAGCAGTTCTTC
TRBV4-1	TRBJ2-1	-	-	CASSQAGWYSEQFF	TGCGCCAGCAGTCAGGCGGGATGGTACAGTGAGCAGTTCTTC
TRBV12-3/TRBV12-4	TRBJ2-5	-	-	CANSLASRETLYF	TGTGCCAACAGTTTGGCCTCCCGGGAGACCCTGTACTTC
TRBV6-1	TRBJ2-5	-	-	CASSPGFGQWSGTQYF	TGTGCCAGCAGTCCCGGATTTGGACAGTGGTCGGGGACGCAGTACTTC
TRBV6-1	TRBJ2-7	many	TRBD1	CASSEEAGGGYEQYF	TGTGCCAGCAGTGAAGAGGCAGGGGGCGGATACGAGCAGTACTTC
TRBV6-1	TRBJ2-7	-	-	CGSSRNRLDYEQYF	TGTGGCTCCAGCCGAAATCGGCTCGACTATGAGCAGTACTTC